The T cell receptor (beta chain) under discussion was sequenced for a study of blood T cell repertoires in COVID-19. Sequencing was performed with immunoSEQ multiplex PCR; in TCRdb, only in-frame clones are kept and a portion is missing. The table includes some 400,000 clones, 70% to 85% detected once. CDR3 length equals 15 residues. The ends were cut back, 1 base at V and 3 bases at J, with 11 bases in the middle. Germline CDR1 and CDR2: SGHRS and YFSETQ. The gene calls are TRBV5-1 and TRBJ1-5, with D perhaps matching TRBD1 (6 bases). Sequenced: peripheral blood. The clonotype was recovered from a human donor with acute or convalescent COVID-19. The donor label of this sample is uncertain. CDR3 region: CASSLLGGDNQPQHF. DNA of the CDR3: TGCGCCAGCAGCTTGCTAGGGGGAGACAATCAGCCCCAGCATTTT.